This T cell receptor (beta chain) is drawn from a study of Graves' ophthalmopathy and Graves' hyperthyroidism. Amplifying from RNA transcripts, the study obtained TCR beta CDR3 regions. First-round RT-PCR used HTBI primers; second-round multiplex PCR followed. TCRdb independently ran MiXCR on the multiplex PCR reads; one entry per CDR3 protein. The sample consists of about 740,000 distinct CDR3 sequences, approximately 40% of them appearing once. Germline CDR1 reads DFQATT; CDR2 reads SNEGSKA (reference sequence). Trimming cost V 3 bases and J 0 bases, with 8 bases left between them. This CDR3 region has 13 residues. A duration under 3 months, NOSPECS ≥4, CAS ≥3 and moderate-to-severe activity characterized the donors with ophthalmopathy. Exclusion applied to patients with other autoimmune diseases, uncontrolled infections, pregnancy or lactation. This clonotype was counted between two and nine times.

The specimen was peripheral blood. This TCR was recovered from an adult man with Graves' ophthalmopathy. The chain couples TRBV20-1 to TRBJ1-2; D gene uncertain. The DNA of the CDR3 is TGCAGTGCTAGTTCCAGTACTAACTATGGCTACACCTTC. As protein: CSASSSTNYGYTF.